This TCR beta chain was sequenced for a study of blood T cell repertoires in COVID-19. On the study more broadly: Samples of COVID-19 (acute and convalescent) were obtained from the United States, Italy and Spain. T cells, B-cell-depleted T cells, or PBMCs supplied cDNA or gDNA.

This CDR3 has 16 amino acids. Germline assignment: CDR1 ENHRY and CDR2 SYGVKD. The V gene end was trimmed by 2 bases and the J gene end by 3 bases; junction bases not matched to a gene: 7. Study processing details: Estimates of nucleated cell counts were drawn from the amplification of reference gene primers. Clones were read by immunoSEQ multiplex PCR, and TCRdb kept only the in-frame ones, dropping some. The DNA gave D and trimming, while V, J and clone size come from that table. The sample shows 260,000 or so clones, 88% of them seen only once. This TCR derives from a human donor in a cohort sampled during active COVID-19. Sequencing used peripheral blood. The V and J genes are TRBV10-3 and TRBJ1-2, with 9 bases matching TRBD1. The CDR3 protein is CAISEGTGPLDYGYTF. For the CDR3, the DNA is TGTGCCATCAGTGAGGGGACAGGGCCTTTGGACTATGGCTACACCTTC.